The 32 T cell receptor beta chains in this list originate from one sample, sequenced in a study of T-cell memory formation after mild COVID-19. TCRdb re-derived calls from the 5' RACE reads in MiXCR, one entry per CDR3 protein. The sample contains fewer than 500,000 distinct CDR3 sequences, about 23% of which appear only once. The specimen sequenced was PBMCs or a T cell subset sorted from them (not recorded which). These receptor sequences come from an adult woman who had mild COVID-19 (a few samples of this study predate the infection). Cell type and time point are not known.

The genes are TRBV6-2 or TRBV6-3 and TRBJ2-7, with D possibly being TRBD2 (5 bases). Germline assignment: CDR1 MNHEY and CDR2 SVGEGT. V shed 6 bases and J shed 7 bases, with 13 bases lying between them. The CDR3 runs to 12 residues. The CDR3 nucleotides are TGTGCCAGCAGGAGGAGGTCGGAAGAGCAGTACTTC. The encoded protein is CASRRRSEEQYF.

This chain joins TRBV12-3 or TRBV12-4 and TRBJ1-6, with D possibly being TRBD1 (5 bases). The V end lost 7 bases, the J end lost 6 bases, and 16 bases lay between the germline ends. This CDR3 spans 15 amino acids. CDR3 sequence (DNA): TGTGCCAGCAAACGCAGGGAAGTGTTTAATTCACCCCTCCACTTT. Residues: CASKRREVFNSPLHF.

This sequence joins TRBV7-3 and TRBJ2-2; D unclear. CDR3 size: 15 residues. CDR1 and CDR2 (germline): SGHTA, FQGTGA. The germline V and J ends were trimmed by 2 bases and 7 bases, with 14 bases remaining between them. Here the CDR3 DNA reads TGTGCCAGCAGCTTAGCCAACACTAAGGGCGGGGAGCTGTTTTTT. As protein: CASSLANTKGGELFF.

The chain recombines TRBV4-1 with TRBJ2-7; 7 nucleotides line up with TRBD1. The trim removed 1 base at V and 4 bases at J, leaving 7 bases unmatched. Looked up from germline, CDR1 is MGHRA and CDR2 is YSYEKL. The CDR3 sequence is 15 residues long. The CDR3 DNA is TGCGCCAGCAGCCAAGGGCCCACAGGGGATTACGAGCAGTACTTC. Protein product: CASSQGPTGDYEQYF.

The chain joins TRBV25-1 to TRBJ2-7; a possible D gene is TRBD1 (6 bases). V gave up 5 bases and J gave up 5 bases, with 16 bases separating them. Looked up from germline, CDR1 is MGHDK and CDR2 is SYGVNS. This CDR3 comprises 14 residues. As DNA, the CDR3 is TGTGCCAGCAGTCTTGCATCCAACAGGGACGAGCAGTACTTC. This sequence encodes CASSLASNRDEQYF.

This rearrangement joins TRBV7-7 to TRBJ2-5; 8 bases align to TRBD2. The CDR3 is 14 residues long. CDR1 is SSHAT, CDR2 FNYEAQ, per germline (reference sequence). The CDR3 coding sequence is TGTTCTAGCAGCGTAGGGACTAGTCAAGAGACCCAGTACTTC. Amino acids: CSSSVGTSQETQYF.

Concerning this clonotype: It may be a read error: a sequence one base away is much more abundant. The chain couples TRBV27 to TRBJ2-6; the D is unclear. The CDR3 runs to 14 residues. The germline gives CDR1 MNHEY, CDR2 SMNVEV (reference sequence). V was clipped by 4 bases and J by 2 bases, with 6 bases between them. The CDR3 DNA is TGTGCCAGCAGTTCCCCGACTGGGGCCAACGTCCTGACTTTC. Its protein product is CASSSPTGANVLTF.

The sample holds a few counts of this clonotype. The V and J genes are TRBV24-1 and TRBJ1-2; 9 bases are shared with TRBD1. CDR1 and CDR2 from the germline V gene are KGHDR and SFDVKD. Trimming removed 2 bases from V and 3 bases from J; junction bases left unmatched: 6. This CDR3 comprises 16 residues. CDR3 coding DNA: TGTGCCACCAGTGATTCCGGACAGGGGAACTACTATGGCTACACCTTC. It codes for CATSDSGQGNYYGYTF.

The chain uses TRBV12-3 or TRBV12-4 and TRBJ1-2; D is possibly TRBD1 (5 bases). The length of the CDR3 is 14 residues. V was shortened by 6 bases and J by 8 bases, with 19 bases between the two germline ends. Here the CDR3 DNA reads TGTGCCAGCAGACCAACGGGGGGTCCGGGGGGCTACACCTTC. Its protein is CASRPTGGPGGYTF.

This chain connects TRBV9 to TRBJ2-5, with 8 bases identical to TRBD1. The CDR3 is made up of 18 amino acids. Germline lookup yields CDR1 SGDLS and CDR2 YYNGEE. V lost 3 bases and J lost 4; bases outside the gene matches: 17. CDR3 amino acids: CASSARLGTGPRAETQYF. The CDR3 region has the DNA TGTGCCAGCAGCGCAAGACTTGGGACAGGACCCCGGGCAGAGACCCAGTACTTC.

This sequence joins TRBV9 and TRBJ2-1; tentatively, D is TRBD2 (5 bases). The CDR3 runs 14 residues. Germline V gene lookup returns CDR1 SGDLS and CDR2 YYNGEE. Trimming shortened V by 3 bases and J by 9 bases, and 16 bases separated the two germline ends. The DNA of the CDR3 is TGTGCCAGCAGCGCTACTAGTTCGGTGGGTGAGCAGTTCTTC. Its translation: CASSATSSVGEQFF.

This clonotype was seen a handful of times. The genes are TRBV5-1 and TRBJ2-5, with TRBD2 identical over 9 bases. Trimming removed 4 bases from V and 2 bases from J; junction bases left unmatched: 6. In germline, CDR1 is SGHRS, CDR2 YFSETQ. CDR3 length: 15 residues. Here the CDR3 reads CASSGSGGLQETQYF. As DNA, the CDR3 is TGCGCCAGCAGCGGAAGCGGGGGGCTTCAAGAGACCCAGTACTTC.

The J gene is TRBJ1-2, the V gene TRBV6-1; D is ambiguous. The germline V and J ends were trimmed by 2 bases and 4 bases, with 5 bases remaining between them. The germline gives CDR1 MNHNS, CDR2 SASEGT. CDR3 length: 12 amino acids. The CDR3 sequence is CASSEFFYGYTF. Here the CDR3 DNA reads TGTGCCAGCAGTGAATTCTTCTATGGCTACACCTTC.

The chain carries TRBV5-1 and TRBJ1-2; 7 bases align to TRBD1. Losses at the gene ends were 1 base for V and 2 bases for J; bases not matched to a gene: 5. The CDR3 length is 15 residues. From germline, CDR1 is SGHRS and CDR2 YFSETQ. The CDR3 DNA follows: TGCGCCAGCAGCTTGAGCGGCAGGGGGAACTATGGCTACACCTTC. Translated, it gives CASSLSGRGNYGYTF. Full variable domain (missing parts from reference TRBV5-1 and TRBJ1-2): KAGVTQTPRYLIKTRGQQVTLSCSPISGHRSVSWYQQTPGQGLQFLFEYFSETQRNKGNFPGRFSGRQFSNSRSEMNVSTLELGDSALYLCASSLSGRGNYGYTFGSGTRLTVV.

The sample holds a few counts of this clonotype. V gene TRBV28 combines with J gene TRBJ2-7; D remains ambiguous. This CDR3 is built from 15 residues. V lost 2 bases to trimming and J lost 6 bases, with 17 bases between them. Germline V gene sequence: CDR1 MDHEN, CDR2 SYDVKM. Here the CDR3 DNA reads TGTGCCAGCAGTTTAGAGTTTGAAGGACCCGGCGAGCAGTACTTC. Amino acids: CASSLEFEGPGEQYF.

The chain carries TRBV27 and TRBJ2-2; D is unresolved. Germline V gene sequence: CDR1 MNHEY, CDR2 SMNVEV (reference sequence). V was trimmed by 7 bases and J by 6 bases, leaving 9 bases between them. The CDR3 runs to 12 residues. DNA of the CDR3: TGTGCCAGCACGCGGCCCCCCGGGGAGCTGTTTTTT. Translated, it gives CASTRPPGELFF.

This chain links TRBV19 with TRBJ2-3, with D uncertain. Per the germline V gene, CDR1 is LNHDA and CDR2 is SQIVND (reference sequence). This CDR3 is built from 13 residues. The germline V and J ends were trimmed by 10 bases and 0 bases, with 11 bases remaining between them. CDR3 amino acids: CATLSPSTDTQYF. DNA for the CDR3: TGTGCCACACTAAGCCCTAGCACAGATACGCAGTATTTT. Full variable domain (missing parts from reference TRBV19 and TRBJ2-3): DGGITQSPKYLFRKEGQNVTLSCEQNLNHDAMYWYRQDPGQGLRLIYYSQIVNDFQKGDIAEGYSVSREKKESFPLTVTSAQKNPTAFYLCATLSPSTDTQYFGPGTRLTVL.

The rearrangement joins TRBV10-3 to TRBJ2-3; D possibly matches TRBD1 or TRBD2 (5 bases each). The CDR3 length is 13 residues. V was cut by 2 bases and J by 6 bases, with 9 bases left in between. Germline-derived CDR1 and CDR2 are ENHRY and SYGVKD. The CDR3 DNA reads TGTGCCATCAGTGAGAGGGGAGCTGATACGCAGTATTTT. Protein sequence: CAISERGADTQYF.

Of note for this clonotype: A single base separates this from a much larger clone, so it may be a read error. The chain has TRBV9 and TRBJ2-7; TRBD1 might be the D (5 bases). The germline gives CDR1 SGDLS, CDR2 YYNGEE. V was pared by 0 bases and J by 0 bases, with 7 bases between. The CDR3 loop spans 14 amino acids. CDR3 region: CASSVGTHSYEQYF. The CDR3 bases are TGTGCCAGCAGCGTAGGGACACACTCCTACGAGCAGTACTTC.

This clonotype was recorded once. The V and J genes are TRBV4-1 and TRBJ2-3; possible D gene TRBD2, 6 bases. The V gene's germline CDR1 is MGHRA and CDR2 YSYEKL. The CDR3 loop spans 15 amino acids. V was trimmed by 1 base and J by 7 bases, leaving 15 bases between them. CDR3 sequence reads: CASSQVSGEANTQYF. The CDR3 DNA is TGCGCCAGCAGCCAAGTGTCGGGGGAAGCGAATACGCAGTATTTT.

This clonotype was counted a few times. The V gene is TRBV20-1, the J gene TRBJ2-7; possibly TRBD1 for D (6 bases). Per the germline V gene, CDR1 is DFQATT and CDR2 is SNEGSKA (reference sequence). This CDR3 has 14 residues. V was shortened by 2 bases and J by 0 bases, with 11 bases between the two germline ends. This CDR3 is CSARRTARSYEQYF. The CDR3 nucleotides read TGCAGTGCTAGACGGACAGCTCGCTCCTACGAGCAGTACTTC.

This clonotype was recorded a few times. The chain has TRBV7-6 and TRBJ2-7, with D hard to call. V was shortened by 1 base and J by 6 bases, with 16 bases between the two germline ends. CDR3 length: 15 residues. Germline values: CDR1 SGHVS, CDR2 FNYEAQ. CDR3 in DNA: TGTGCCAGCAGCTTAGGGGATGAACTGGGGTCCGAGCAGTACTTC. This translates into CASSLGDELGSEQYF.

A few counts support this clonotype. The chain uses TRBV7-6 and TRBJ2-1; tentative D call: TRBD1 (5 bases). This CDR3 region has 16 residues. V was shortened by 1 base and J by 3 bases, with 13 bases between the two germline ends. In germline, CDR1 is SGHVS, CDR2 FNYEAQ. The CDR3 DNA follows: TGTGCCAGCAGCTTAGTGCACGGACAAGGCTACAATGAGCAGTTCTTC. This codes for CASSLVHGQGYNEQFF.

This chain joins TRBV9 and TRBJ2-3; perhaps TRBD2 as D (5 bases). Deletions cut 0 bases from V and 3 bases from J, with 8 bases between. This CDR3 is 14 amino acids long. Germline V gene sequence: CDR1 SGDLS, CDR2 YYNGEE. The CDR3 loop reads CASSVGPGTDTQYF. DNA of the CDR3: TGTGCCAGCAGCGTAGGGCCGGGAACAGATACGCAGTATTTT.

The V gene is TRBV27, the J gene TRBJ1-1; D remains ambiguous. The CDR3 covers 14 residues. Looked up from germline, CDR1 is MNHEY and CDR2 is SMNVEV (reference sequence). The V end was cut by 3 bases, the J end by 9 bases, with 17 bases between. CDR3 nucleotides: TGTGCCAGCAGTTTCCACCGAAGGGCGGGGAAAGCTTTCTTT. It yields the protein CASSFHRRAGKAFF.

This clonotype was seen only a few times. The V gene is TRBV9, the J gene TRBJ2-1; 11 bases agree with TRBD2. CDR1 and CDR2 (germline): SGDLS, YYNGEE. Trimming at V came to 4 bases and at J to 4 bases, leaving 10 bases not matched to a gene. The CDR3 length is 17 residues. The CDR3 here is CASSPRSLAGGYNEQFF. The CDR3 region has the DNA TGTGCCAGCAGCCCCAGATCCCTAGCGGGGGGTTACAATGAGCAGTTCTTC.

In this sample, this clonotype turned up a few times. The chain couples TRBV10-3 to TRBJ1-4; tentatively, D is TRBD1 (6 bases). This CDR3 has 15 amino acids. Germline CDR1 is ENHRY and CDR2 is SYGVKD. V lost 0 bases to trimming and J lost 7 bases, with 12 bases between them. DNA of the CDR3: TGTGCCATCAGTGAGTCGGGGACACCAGCTGAAAAACTGTTTTTT. It codes for CAISESGTPAEKLFF.

This clonotype occurred a few times. The rearrangement joins TRBV10-3 to TRBJ2-1; 14 bases line up with TRBD2. CDR1 is ENHRY, CDR2 SYGVKD, per germline. V lost 8 bases, J lost 2 bases, and 5 bases stayed unmatched. The CDR3 runs 16 residues. The CDR3 loop is CAIGTSGRSTYNEQFF. The CDR3 region has the DNA TGTGCCATCGGGACTAGCGGGAGATCTACCTACAATGAGCAGTTCTTC.

This clonotype was counted a few times. This chain joins TRBV12-5 and TRBJ2-5; 7 nucleotides match TRBD2. V was clipped by 1 base and J by 3 bases; unmatched bases: 5. Germline CDR1 reads LGHNT; CDR2 reads FRNRAP. The CDR3 covers 15 residues. The CDR3 is CASGLGRDYEETQYF. CDR3 nucleotides: TGTGCTAGTGGTTTGGGCCGGGACTATGAAGAGACCCAGTACTTC.

This chain joins TRBV4-3 and TRBJ2-1; 14 nucleotides align to TRBD2. This CDR3 is built from 15 residues. Trimming removed 4 bases from V and 9 bases from J; junction bases left unmatched: 5. Germline V lookup: CDR1 LGHNA, CDR2 YSLEER. The CDR3 here is CASSRGTSGSGEQFF. For the CDR3, the DNA is TGCGCCAGCAGCCGAGGGACTAGCGGGAGTGGTGAGCAGTTCTTC.

This chain joins TRBV18 and TRBJ2-3; D possibly uses TRBD1 or TRBD2 (5 bases each). From germline, CDR1 is KGHSH and CDR2 LQKENI. The CDR3 has 18 amino acids. Trimming removed 0 bases from V and 4 bases from J, with 20 bases in between. The chain's CDR3 is CASSPPRAGAWAPDTQYF. In DNA, the CDR3 is TGTGCCAGCTCACCACCGCGGGCCGGGGCATGGGCACCAGATACGCAGTATTTT.

The chain recombines TRBV20-1 with TRBJ1-2; no definite D call. Germline lookup yields CDR1 DFQATT and CDR2 SNEGSKA (reference sequence). The length of the CDR3 is 14 residues. The V and J ends lost 3 bases and 4 bases respectively, with 15 bases between them. The chain's CDR3 is CSARKRERGYGYTF. CDR3 bases: TGCAGTGCTAGGAAGAGGGAGAGAGGCTATGGCTACACCTTC.